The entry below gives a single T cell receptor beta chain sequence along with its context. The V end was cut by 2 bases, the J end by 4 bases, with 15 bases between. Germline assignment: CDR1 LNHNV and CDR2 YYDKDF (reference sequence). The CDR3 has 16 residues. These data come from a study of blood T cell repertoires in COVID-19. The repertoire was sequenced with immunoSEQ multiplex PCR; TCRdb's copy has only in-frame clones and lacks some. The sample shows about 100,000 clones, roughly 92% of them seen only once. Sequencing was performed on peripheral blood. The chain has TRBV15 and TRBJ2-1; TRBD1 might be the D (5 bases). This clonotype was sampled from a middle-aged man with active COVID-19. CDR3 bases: TGTGCCACCAGCAGACTGACAGCCCTTCGATACAATGAGCAGTTCTTC. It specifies CATSRLTALRYNEQFF.